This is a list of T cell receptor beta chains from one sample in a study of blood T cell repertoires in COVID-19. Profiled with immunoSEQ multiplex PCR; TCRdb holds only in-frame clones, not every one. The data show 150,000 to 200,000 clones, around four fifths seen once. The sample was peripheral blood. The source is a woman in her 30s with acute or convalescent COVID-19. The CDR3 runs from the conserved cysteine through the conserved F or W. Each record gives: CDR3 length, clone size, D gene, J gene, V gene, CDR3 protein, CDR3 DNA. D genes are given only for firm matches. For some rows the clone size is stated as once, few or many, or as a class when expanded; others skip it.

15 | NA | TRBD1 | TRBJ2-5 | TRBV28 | CASSLAGGQAETQYF | TGTGCCAGCAGTTTGGCAGGGGGTCAGGCAGAGACCCAGTACTTC
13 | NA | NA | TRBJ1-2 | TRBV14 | CASSPGVDYGYTF | TGTGCCAGCAGCCCAGGGGTGGACTATGGCTACACCTTC
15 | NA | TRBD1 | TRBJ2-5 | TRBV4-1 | CASSLGDRDQETQYF | TGCGCCAGCAGCCTCGGAGACAGGGATCAAGAGACCCAGTACTTC
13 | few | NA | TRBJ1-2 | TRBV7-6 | CASSPTYAYGYTF | TGTGCCAGCAGCCCCACATACGCCTATGGCTACACCTTC
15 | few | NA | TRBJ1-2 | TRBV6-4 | CASKDSPWGNYGYTF | TGTGCCAGCAAGGACAGCCCCTGGGGCAACTATGGCTACACCTTC
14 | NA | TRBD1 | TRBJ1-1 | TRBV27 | CASSRQGLNTEAFF | TGTGCCAGCAGCCGACAGGGGTTGAACACTGAAGCTTTCTTT
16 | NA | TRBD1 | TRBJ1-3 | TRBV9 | CASGAEGANSGNTIYF | TGTGCCAGCGGGGCGGAGGGGGCGAACTCTGGAAACACCATATATTTT
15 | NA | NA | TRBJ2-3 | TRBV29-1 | CSVIESGFSTDTQYF | TGCAGCGTCATAGAGAGCGGGTTTAGCACAGATACGCAGTATTTT
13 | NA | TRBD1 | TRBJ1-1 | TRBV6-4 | CASRATGGTEAFF | TGTGCCAGCAGAGCCACAGGGGGCACTGAAGCTTTCTTT
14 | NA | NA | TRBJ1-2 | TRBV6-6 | CASSYSEQGNGYTF | TGTGCCAGCAGTTACTCGGAACAGGGTAATGGCTACACCTTC
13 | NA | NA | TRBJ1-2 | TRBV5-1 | CASSLWGDQGYTF | TGCGCCAGCAGCTTGTGGGGAGATCAGGGCTACACCTTC
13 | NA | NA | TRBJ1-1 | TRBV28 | CASSLPGNTEAFF | TGTGCCAGCAGTTTGCCAGGGAACACTGAAGCTTTCTTT
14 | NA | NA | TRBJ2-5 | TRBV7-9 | CASRPKAAEETQYF | TGTGCCAGCAGGCCAAAAGCGGCAGAAGAGACCCAGTACTTC
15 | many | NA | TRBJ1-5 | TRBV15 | CATSGLQNPNQPQHF | TGTGCCACCAGCGGCTTACAGAACCCAAATCAGCCCCAGCATTTT
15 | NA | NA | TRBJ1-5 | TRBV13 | CASSLGGGGNQPQHF | TGTGCCAGCAGCTTAGGGGGCGGGGGCAATCAGCCCCAGCATTTT
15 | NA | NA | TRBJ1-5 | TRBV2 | CASTTRDTYNQPQHF | TGTGCCAGCACGACCCGGGACACCTATAATCAGCCCCAGCATTTT
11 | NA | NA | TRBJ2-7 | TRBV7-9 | CASSREYEQYF | TGTGCCAGCAGCCGAGAATACGAGCAGTACTTC
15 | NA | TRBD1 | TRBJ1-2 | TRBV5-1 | CASSLFQGANYGYTF | TGCGCCAGCAGCTTGTTCCAGGGGGCGAACTATGGCTACACCTTC
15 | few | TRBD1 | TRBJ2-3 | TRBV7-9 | CASSPGQRSTDTQYF | TGTGCCAGCAGCCCGGGACAGAGGAGCACAGATACGCAGTATTTT
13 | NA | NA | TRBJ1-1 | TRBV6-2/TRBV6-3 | CASSYGRVTEAFF | TGTGCCAGCAGTTACGGCAGGGTCACTGAAGCTTTCTTT
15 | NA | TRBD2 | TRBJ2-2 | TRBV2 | CASRGLAGVGGELFF | TGTGCCAGCAGAGGACTAGCGGGAGTTGGCGGGGAGCTGTTTTTT
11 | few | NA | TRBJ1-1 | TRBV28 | CASSLRSEAFF | TGTGCCAGCAGTTTGCGCTCTGAAGCTTTCTTT
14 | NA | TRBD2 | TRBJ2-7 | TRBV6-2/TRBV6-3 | CASSYSMEGGRQYF | TGTGCCAGCAGTTACTCGATGGAGGGAGGGAGGCAGTACTTC
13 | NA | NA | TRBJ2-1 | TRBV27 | CASSRSSYNEQFF | TGTGCCAGCAGTAGGAGCTCCTACAATGAGCAGTTCTTC
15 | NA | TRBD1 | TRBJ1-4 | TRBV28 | CASSSLQGGTGKLFF | TGTGCCAGCTCATCCCTACAGGGGGGTACCGGAAAACTGTTTTTT
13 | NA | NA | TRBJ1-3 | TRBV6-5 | CASANGLGNTIYF | TGTGCCAGTGCAAATGGGCTAGGAAACACCATATATTTT
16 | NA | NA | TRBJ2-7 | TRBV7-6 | CASSTKLGEAPREQYF | TGTGCCAGCAGCACCAAACTTGGTGAGGCTCCGCGCGAGCAGTACTTC
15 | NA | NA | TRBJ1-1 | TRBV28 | CASSLSNRVYTEAFF | TGTGCCAGCAGTTTATCAAACAGGGTGTACACTGAAGCTTTCTTT
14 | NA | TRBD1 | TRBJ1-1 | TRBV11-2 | CASSLVSGQTKAFF | TGTGCCAGCAGCTTAGTTTCGGGACAGACGAAAGCTTTCTTT
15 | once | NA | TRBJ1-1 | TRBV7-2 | CASNPTASMNTEAFF | TGTGCCAGCAACCCAACAGCTAGCATGAACACTGAAGCTTTCTTT
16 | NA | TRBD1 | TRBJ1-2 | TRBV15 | CATSLGGTGNYYGYTF | TGTGCCACCAGCCTCGGAGGGACAGGAAACTACTATGGCTACACCTTC
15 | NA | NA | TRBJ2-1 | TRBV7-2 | CADRPFSGSYNEQFF | TGTGCCGACCGACCTTTTTCGGGCTCCTACAATGAGCAGTTCTTC
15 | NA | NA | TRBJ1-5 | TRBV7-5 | CVRSRVGGRNQPQHF | TGTGTCAGAAGCCGGGTGGGGGGACGCAATCAGCCCCAGCATTTT
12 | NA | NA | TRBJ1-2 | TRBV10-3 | CAIPQSDYGYTF | TGTGCCATCCCCCAGTCAGACTATGGCTACACCTTC
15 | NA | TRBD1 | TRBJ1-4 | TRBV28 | CASSFPDRGLEKLFF | TGTGCCAGCAGTTTCCCCGACAGGGGGCTCGAAAAACTGTTTTTT
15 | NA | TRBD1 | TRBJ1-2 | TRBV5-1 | CASSLRTGGSYGYTF | TGCGCCAGCAGCCTACGGACAGGGGGCTCCTATGGCTACACCTTC
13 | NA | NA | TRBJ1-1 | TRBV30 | CAWSIGGYTEAFF | TGTGCCTGGAGTATAGGGGGTTACACTGAAGCTTTCTTT